This paragraph reports one T cell receptor beta chain. The entry originates in a study of T cells after yellow fever vaccination. TCRdb redid the calling of the 5' RACE reads with MiXCR, one entry per CDR3 protein. The data contain about 120,000 distinct CDR3 sequences, 12% to 15% of them singletons. This CDR3 region has 17 residues. V lost 4 bases, J lost 7 bases, and 20 bases lay in between. CDR1 and CDR2 from the germline V gene are LGHNA and YSLEER. The material sequenced was CD8+ T cells sorted from PBMCs, taken 5 days after the yellow fever booster vaccination. This TCR was sampled from a man aged 18 to 30 who received the YFV17D yellow fever vaccine. The chain couples TRBV4-3 to TRBJ1-6, with D possibly TRBD1 on 5 matching bases. In DNA form, the CDR3 reads TGCGCCAGCAGCCTCCACCGCCTCAGGGTTGAGAATTCACCCCTCCACTTT. Protein sequence: CASSLHRLRVENSPLHF.